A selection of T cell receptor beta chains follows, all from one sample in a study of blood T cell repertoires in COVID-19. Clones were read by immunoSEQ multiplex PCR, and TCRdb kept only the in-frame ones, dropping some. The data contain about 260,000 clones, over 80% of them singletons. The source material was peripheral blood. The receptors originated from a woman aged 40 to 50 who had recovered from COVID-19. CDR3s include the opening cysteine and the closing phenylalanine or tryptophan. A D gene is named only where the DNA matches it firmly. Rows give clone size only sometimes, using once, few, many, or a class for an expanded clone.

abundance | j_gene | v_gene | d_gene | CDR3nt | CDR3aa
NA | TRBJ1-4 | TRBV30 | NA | TGTGCCTGGAGTACCGGGAGTTGGAAAGAAAAACTGTTTTTT | CAWSTGSWKEKLFF
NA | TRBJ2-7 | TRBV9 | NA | TGTGCCAGCAGCGTGGGGCAGGGGCTCTACGAGCAGTACTTC | CASSVGQGLYEQYF
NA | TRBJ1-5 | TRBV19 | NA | TGTGCCAGTAGTATAGAGAGACAGATAAATCAGCCCCAGCATTTT | CASSIERQINQPQHF
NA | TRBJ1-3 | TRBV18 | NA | TGTGCCAGCTCACCTGGCGGGGGGGCCTCTGGAAACACCATATATTTT | CASSPGGGASGNTIYF
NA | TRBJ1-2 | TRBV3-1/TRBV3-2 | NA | TGTGCCAGCAGCCAAGGGGTGTATGGGCCCACCTTC | CASSQGVYGPTF
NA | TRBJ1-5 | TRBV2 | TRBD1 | TGTGCCAGCAGCCGAGGGACAGGGCCCCAACGGCCCCAGCATTTT | CASSRGTGPQRPQHF
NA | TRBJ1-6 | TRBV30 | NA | TGTGCCTGGAGTGTTCTCGGGGGTGGTAATTCACCCCTCCACTTT | CAWSVLGGGNSPLHF
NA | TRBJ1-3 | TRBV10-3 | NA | TGTGCCATCAGTGCGGACAGAGGGGGCACCATATATTTT | CAISADRGGTIYF
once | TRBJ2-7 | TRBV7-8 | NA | TGTGCCAGCAGCCACCTGGAGGGGACCGCAGCCTACGAGCAGTACTTC | CASSHLEGTAAYEQYF
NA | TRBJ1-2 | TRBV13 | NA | TGTGCCAGCAGCTTAGATGCGTATGGCTACACCTTC | CASSLDAYGYTF
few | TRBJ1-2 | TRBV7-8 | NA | TGTGCCAGCAGCTTACCCCTTAACTATGGCTACACCTTC | CASSLPLNYGYTF
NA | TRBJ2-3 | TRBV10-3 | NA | TGTGCCATCAGCCCCTTATATATCGGGGTTTCAGATACGCAGTATTTT | CAISPLYIGVSDTQYF
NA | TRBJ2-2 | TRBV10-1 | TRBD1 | TGCGCCAGCAGTGAGTTCACAGGGGGCATCGGGGAGCTGTTTTTT | CASSEFTGGIGELFF
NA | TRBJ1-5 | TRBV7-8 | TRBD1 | TGTGCCAGCAGCTTGGGGGCAGGGGGCTACGGAGGGCCCCAGCATTTT | CASSLGAGGYGGPQHF
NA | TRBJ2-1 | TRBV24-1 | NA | TGTGCCACCAGTGATCCACGACAGGCCTCGGTGAATGAGCAGTTCTTC | CATSDPRQASVNEQFF
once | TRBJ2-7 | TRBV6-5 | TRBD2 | TGTGCCAGCAAGGCGGCGGGGGTCTCCTACGAGCAGTACTTC | CASKAAGVSYEQYF
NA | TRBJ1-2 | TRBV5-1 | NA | TGCGCCAGCAGCCCCCAGGGTGACTATGGCTACACCTTC | CASSPQGDYGYTF
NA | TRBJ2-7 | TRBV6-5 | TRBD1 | TGTGCCAGCAGTTACTCGCGGGACAGGGGGAAGTACTTC | CASSYSRDRGKYF
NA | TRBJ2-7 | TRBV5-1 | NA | TGCGCCAGCAGCTTGGATGGGGCGCCTAGCTACGAGCAGTACTTC | CASSLDGAPSYEQYF
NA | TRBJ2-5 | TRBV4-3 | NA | TGCGCCAGCAGCCTTTACCGGGGGGGGACAGAATCTGGGGAGACCCAGTACTTC | CASSLYRGGTESGETQYF
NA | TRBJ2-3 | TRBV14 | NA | TGTGCCAGCAGCCAAGACGCGGGTGCGGGCACAGATACGCAGTATTTT | CASSQDAGAGTDTQYF
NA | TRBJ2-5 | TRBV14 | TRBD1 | TGTGCCAGCGGGACAGCTTGGGGGACCCAGTACTTC | CASGTAWGTQYF
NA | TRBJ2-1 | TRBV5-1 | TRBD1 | TGCGCCAGCAGCTCGATACCGACAGGGTTCTACAATGAGCAGTTCTTC | CASSSIPTGFYNEQFF
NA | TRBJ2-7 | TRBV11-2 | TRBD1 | TGTGCCAGCAGCCAACCAGGGGGTATGGGCTCCTACGAGCAGTACTTC | CASSQPGGMGSYEQYF
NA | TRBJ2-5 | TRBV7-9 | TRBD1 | TGTGCCAGCAGCCCATACAGGGGGGCGCCGCAGGAGACCCAGTACTTC | CASSPYRGAPQETQYF
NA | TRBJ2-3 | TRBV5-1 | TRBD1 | TGCGCCAGCAGCTCCCATCATGAGGGGGCCGGAGCGGATACGCAGTATTTT | CASSSHHEGAGADTQYF
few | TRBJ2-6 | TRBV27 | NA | TGTGCCAGCACCTTTAGTGGGGCCAACGTCCTGACTTTC | CASTFSGANVLTF
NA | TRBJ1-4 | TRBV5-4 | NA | TGTGCCAGCAGCCTGAGGATTTCAGGGATCAATGAAAAACTGTTTTTT | CASSLRISGINEKLFF
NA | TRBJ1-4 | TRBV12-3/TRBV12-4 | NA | TGTGCCAGCAGTTTCGCGGAAAAACTGTTTTTT | CASSFAEKLFF
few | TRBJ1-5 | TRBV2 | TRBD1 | TGTGCCAGCAGCCCTCAGGGGGCTCGGCCCAATCAGCCCCAGCATTTT | CASSPQGARPNQPQHF
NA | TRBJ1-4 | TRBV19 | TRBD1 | TGTGCCAGTAGTACAACGACAGGGGGGAATGAAAAACTGTTTTTT | CASSTTTGGNEKLFF
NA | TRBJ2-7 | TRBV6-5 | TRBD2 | TGTGCCAGCAGTTCCGCCGGGGGGAAGGGCTCCTACGAGCAGTACTTC | CASSSAGGKGSYEQYF
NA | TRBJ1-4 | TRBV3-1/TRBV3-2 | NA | TGTGCCAGCAGCGTCAGGGGCGTCAGTGAAAAACTGTTTTTT | CASSVRGVSEKLFF
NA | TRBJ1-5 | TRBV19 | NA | TGTGCCAGTAGTATAGCCGCCGACAGCTCGAGCAATCAGCCCCAGCATTTT | CASSIAADSSSNQPQHF
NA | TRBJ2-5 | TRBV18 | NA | TGTGCCAGCTCGCCCTACAGCATTCCAAACCAAGAGACCCAGTACTTC | CASSPYSIPNQETQYF
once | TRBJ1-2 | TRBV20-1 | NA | TGCAGTGCTAGAGATTTTGAGGGCTACACCTTC | CSARDFEGYTF
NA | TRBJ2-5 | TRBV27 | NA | TGTGCCAGCAGTTTAGAAGGGCAGGGTATCGGAGAGACCCAGTACTTC | CASSLEGQGIGETQYF
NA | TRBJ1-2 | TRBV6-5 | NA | TGTGCCAGCAGTTACTCGCTGACAGGTGCCCTGCATGGCTACACCTTC | CASSYSLTGALHGYTF
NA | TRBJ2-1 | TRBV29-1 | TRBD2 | TGCAGTGCTGTAATACTAGCGGGGGGGCCGGCCATTGAGCAGTTCTTC | CSAVILAGGPAIEQFF
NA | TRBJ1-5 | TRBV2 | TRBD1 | TGTGCCAGCAGCCCCGAGGCAGGGGGAAATCAGCCCCAGCATTTT | CASSPEAGGNQPQHF
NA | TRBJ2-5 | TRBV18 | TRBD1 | TGTGCCAGCTCACGTCAGGGGGCGACGGAGACCCAGTACTTC | CASSRQGATETQYF
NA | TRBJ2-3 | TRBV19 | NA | TGTGCCAGTAGTATAGGGGCTGGGGCAGGCAACACAGATACGCAGTATTTT | CASSIGAGAGNTDTQYF
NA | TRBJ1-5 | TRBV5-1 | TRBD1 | TGCGCCAGCCGACGATTGACCCGACAGGGGCATCAGCCCCAGCATTTT | CASRRLTRQGHQPQHF
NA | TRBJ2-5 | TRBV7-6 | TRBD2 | TGTGCCAGCAGCTTCCTAGCGGGGGGGTCCGAGACCCAGTACTTC | CASSFLAGGSETQYF
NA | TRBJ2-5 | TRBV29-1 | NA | TGCAGCGTTGAAGGCAGGGGAGAGACCCAGTACTTC | CSVEGRGETQYF
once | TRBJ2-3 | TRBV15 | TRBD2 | TGTGCCACCAGCAGGGATAGACTAGCGGAAGGAGATACGCAGTATTTT | CATSRDRLAEGDTQYF
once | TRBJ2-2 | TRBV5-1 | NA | TGCGCCAGCTCCCCTGGCGGTACCAACACCGGGGAGCTGTTTTTT | CASSPGGTNTGELFF
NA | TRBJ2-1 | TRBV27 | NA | TGTGCCAGCAGTTTAAGATGGTCAGGGGTGGGTAATGAGCAGTTCTTC | CASSLRWSGVGNEQFF
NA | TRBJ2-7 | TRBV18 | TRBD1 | TGTGCCAGCTCACCGACCACAGGGGGCTCCGAGCAGTACTTC | CASSPTTGGSEQYF
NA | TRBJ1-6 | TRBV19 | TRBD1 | TGTGCCAGTAGTACCCCAGGGGGCGCAAATTCACCCCTCCACTTT | CASSTPGGANSPLHF
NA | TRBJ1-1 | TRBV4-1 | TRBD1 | TGCGCCAGCAGCCACCCTATGCGGAGGGGGCTGAACACTGAAGCTTTCTTT | CASSHPMRRGLNTEAFF
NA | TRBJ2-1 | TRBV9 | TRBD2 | TGTGCCAGCAGCGCCGGCGGGACTAGCGGCAATAATGAGCAGTTCTTC | CASSAGGTSGNNEQFF
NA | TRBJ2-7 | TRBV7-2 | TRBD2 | TGTGCCAGCAGCTTAGCAAGCGGGGGACCGGACGAGCAGTACTTC | CASSLASGGPDEQYF
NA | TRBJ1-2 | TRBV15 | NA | TGTGCCACCAGCAGAGATCCGGGCCGGAGGGGAGATGGCTACACCTTC | CATSRDPGRRGDGYTF
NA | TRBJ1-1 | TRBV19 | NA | TGTGCCAGTGCTGACAGTCCGGCTGGAAGTGAAGCTTTCTTT | CASADSPAGSEAFF
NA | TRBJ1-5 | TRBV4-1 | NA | TGCGCCAGCAGCCACGGACCCCAAGGGGATCAGCCCCAGCATTTT | CASSHGPQGDQPQHF
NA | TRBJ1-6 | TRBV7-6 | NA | TGTGCCAGCAGCGCTCGACAGAACTATAATTCACCCCTCCACTTT | CASSARQNYNSPLHF
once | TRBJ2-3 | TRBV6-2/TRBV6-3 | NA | TGTGCCAGCAGTCGGGGAGATGGGAACACAGATACGCAGTATTTT | CASSRGDGNTDTQYF
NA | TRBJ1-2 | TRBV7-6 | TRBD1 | TGTGCCAGCAGCCGGCCACAGGGGCCCCTACTCTATGGCTACACCTTC | CASSRPQGPLLYGYTF
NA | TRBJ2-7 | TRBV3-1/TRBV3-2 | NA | TGTGCCAGCAGCCGGAGTAGGGGGGGCCACGAGCAGTACTTC | CASSRSRGGHEQYF